This entry features one T cell receptor beta chain sequence. This entry comes from a study of shared clonotypes between healthy human individuals. Terminally differentiated effector memory CD45RA+ cells were excluded by CCR7 positive selection of CD45RO-negative cells. The donors were adults (healthy and HIV-negative) with no recent acute infections or vaccinations. TCRdb keeps only in-frame clones here, not all; method: immunoSEQ multiplex PCR. Found here are roughly 890,000 clones, about 92% of them singletons; the top ten hold around 24%. This CDR3 region has 12 residues. The ends lost 7 bases at V and 3 bases at J; junction bases unmatched: 3. The V gene's germline CDR1 is SGHTA and CDR2 FQGNSA.

This receptor was taken from a man aged 25-45 years in good health. Sequenced: naive CD8+ T cells sorted from blood. The chain combines TRBV7-2 with TRBJ2-7, with 7 bases aligning to TRBD1. Here the CDR3 reads CASTYRGYEQYF. The CDR3 DNA follows: TGTGCCAGCACGTACAGGGGCTACGAGCAGTACTTC.